This is a list of T cell receptor beta chains from one sample in a study of blood T cells in healthy people across ages. TCRdb passed the 5' RACE reads through MiXCR, listing each CDR3 protein once. The sample consists of hundreds of thousands of distinct CDR3 sequences, about half of them appearing once. Input material: blood. Source of these receptors: a woman aged 55-75 years in good health. The CDR3 runs from the conserved cysteine through the conserved F or W. Fields, in order: J gene, V gene, clone size, D gene, CDR3 DNA, CDR3 protein. A D gene is named only where the DNA matches it firmly. Size values are once, few and many counts, or a class for expanded clones, and some rows have none.

J gene: TRBJ2-2
V gene: TRBV4-3
clone size: .
D gene: .
CDR3 DNA: TGCGCCAGCAGCCACACAGGTTCCACCGGGGAGCTGTTTTTT
CDR3 protein: CASSHTGSTGELFF

J gene: TRBJ1-1
V gene: TRBV20-1
clone size: few
D gene: .
CDR3 DNA: TGCAGTGCTAGAGTGGGAGCCGAAGCTTTCTTT
CDR3 protein: CSARVGAEAFF

J gene: TRBJ1-1
V gene: TRBV12-3/TRBV12-4
clone size: .
D gene: .
CDR3 DNA: TGTGCCAGCAGTGTATCCAGACAGATCACTGAAGCTTTCTTT
CDR3 protein: CASSVSRQITEAFF

J gene: TRBJ1-5
V gene: TRBV12-3/TRBV12-4
clone size: once
D gene: .
CDR3 DNA: TGTGCCAGCAGTTTAGTAGTAGGGCTCAATCAGCCCCAGCATTTT
CDR3 protein: CASSLVVGLNQPQHF

J gene: TRBJ2-1
V gene: TRBV5-6
clone size: few
D gene: .
CDR3 DNA: TGTGCCAGCAGCTTGCGAGGGGGGTCTGTGTATGAGCAGTTCTTC
CDR3 protein: CASSLRGGSVYEQFF

J gene: TRBJ2-1
V gene: TRBV20-1
clone size: .
D gene: .
CDR3 DNA: TGCAGTGCTAGCGTATGGACAGAAGGTTTTTACAATGAGCAGTTCTTC
CDR3 protein: CSASVWTEGFYNEQFF

J gene: TRBJ2-1
V gene: TRBV9
clone size: .
D gene: TRBD2
CDR3 DNA: TGTGCCAGCAGCGTAGATGATAGCGGGAAGGGCAATGAGCAGTTCTTC
CDR3 protein: CASSVDDSGKGNEQFF

J gene: TRBJ2-7
V gene: TRBV5-1
clone size: once
D gene: TRBD2
CDR3 DNA: TGCGCCAGCAGCCGTCTGGGGGAGGGATACGAGCAGTACTTC
CDR3 protein: CASSRLGEGYEQYF

J gene: TRBJ1-2
V gene: TRBV29-1
clone size: .
D gene: TRBD1
CDR3 DNA: TGCAGCGTTCTCGGACAGGACTATGGCTACACCTTC
CDR3 protein: CSVLGQDYGYTF

J gene: TRBJ2-7
V gene: TRBV20-1
clone size: few
D gene: .
CDR3 DNA: TGCAGTGCTAGCGATCCAGGGGGAGGAACCTACGAGCAGTACTTC
CDR3 protein: CSASDPGGGTYEQYF

J gene: TRBJ2-7
V gene: TRBV9
clone size: few
D gene: TRBD1
CDR3 DNA: TGTGCCAGCAGCCTCCGGGACAGGGGGGCGTACGAGCAGTACTTC
CDR3 protein: CASSLRDRGAYEQYF

J gene: TRBJ2-7
V gene: TRBV7-2
clone size: few
D gene: .
CDR3 DNA: TGTGCCAGCAGCTTAGATCAGAGGAGCTCCTACGAGCAGTACTTC
CDR3 protein: CASSLDQRSSYEQYF

J gene: TRBJ2-7
V gene: TRBV4-3
clone size: .
D gene: TRBD2
CDR3 DNA: TGCGCCAGCAGCCTGGGACTAGCGGGAAATGCTGAGCAGTACTTC
CDR3 protein: CASSLGLAGNAEQYF

J gene: TRBJ2-3
V gene: TRBV29-1
clone size: .
D gene: TRBD2
CDR3 DNA: TGCAGCGTTGGCCGCCCTAGCGGGAGTTTAGACACAGATACGCAGTATTTT
CDR3 protein: CSVGRPSGSLDTDTQYF

J gene: TRBJ2-7
V gene: TRBV20-1
clone size: .
D gene: TRBD1
CDR3 DNA: TGCAGTGCTAGACCCCGGGACAGGTACGACAATGAGCAGTACTTC
CDR3 protein: CSARPRDRYDNEQYF